Below are 16 T cell receptor beta chains sequenced from a single sample in a study of graft-versus-host responses after intestinal transplantation. These receptors' antigens are unknown. The method was immunoSEQ multiplex PCR; TCRdb's version includes in-frame clones alone and lacks a portion of them. The sample holds about 88,000 clones; more than 85% are singletons and the top ten take 0.35%. This specimen consisted of unstimulated CD4+ T cells sorted from spleen or lymph node cells, obtained before transplant. All receptors come from a human donor who was the organ donor for an intestinal transplant.

J is TRBJ2-3 and V is TRBV6-5; possibly TRBD1 for D (5 bases). Trimming stripped 2 bases from V and 4 bases from J, with 13 bases between. The CDR3 has 15 residues. The germline CDR1 and CDR2 sequences are MNHEY and SVGAGI. Here the CDR3 DNA reads TGTGCCAGCAGTTACGGTAGACAGTTTTCAGATACGCAGTATTTT. Protein product: CASSYGRQFSDTQYF.

This sequence joins TRBV30 and TRBJ2-6, with D maybe TRBD2 (7 bases). CDR3 length: 17 residues. Germline V gene data show CDR1 as GTSNPN and CDR2 as SVGIG (reference sequence). The ends were cut back, 2 bases at V and 2 bases at J, with 16 bases in the middle. This CDR3 is CAWSRGGLLTGANVLTF. Here the CDR3 DNA reads TGTGCCTGGAGTAGGGGGGGGCTGCTCACTGGGGCCAACGTCCTGACTTTC.

The chain is built from TRBV6-5 and TRBJ1-1, with a tentative D call TRBD1 (5 bases). This CDR3 contains 14 residues. V gave up 4 bases and J gave up 2 bases, with 11 bases separating them. Germline V gives CDR1 MNHEY, CDR2 SVGAGI. In DNA form, the CDR3 reads TGTGCCAGCAGTTTTTCACAGGCAAACACTGAAGCTTTCTTT. Translated: CASSFSQANTEAFF.

The CDR3 spells CAIRNDRELNTEAFF. CDR3 DNA: TGTGCCATCAGGAATGACAGGGAGTTGAACACTGAAGCTTTCTTT. This chain connects TRBV10-3 to TRBJ1-1; 7 positions match TRBD1. The CDR3 totals 15 residues. V lost 6 bases to trimming and J lost 0 bases; unmatched junction nucleotides: 7. CDR1 ENHRY and CDR2 SYGVKD come from the germline V gene.

In regard to this clone: The junction shows a germline mismatch at one end, possibly a read error. The rearrangement links TRBV10-3 to TRBJ1-3; D not certain. The CDR3 spans 13 residues. The germline gives CDR1 ENHRY, CDR2 SYGVKD. CDR3 bases: TGTGCCATCAGTGCGAGGGCTGGAAACGCCATATATTTT. Translating gives CAISARAGNAIYF.

The chain is built from TRBV9 and TRBJ2-3; 8 nucleotides agree with TRBD1. This CDR3 has 13 amino acids. Per germline, CDR1 SGDLS and CDR2 YYNGEE. The V gene end was trimmed by 4 bases and the J gene end by 9 bases; junction bases not matched to a gene: 7. This CDR3 reads CASSTSGGLTQYF. CDR3 coding DNA: TGTGCCAGCAGCACCTCAGGGGGCCTGACGCAGTATTTT.

This chain joins TRBV10-2 and TRBJ1-2, with 9 positions matching TRBD1. Germline V gene lookup returns CDR1 WSHSY and CDR2 SAAADI. V dropped 6 bases and J dropped 2; count of bases not matched to a gene: 4. CDR3 length: 14 residues. The CDR3 region has the DNA TGCGCCAGCAGGCCGGGACAGGGAAACTATGGCTACACCTTC. Translated, it gives CASRPGQGNYGYTF.

The rearrangement joins TRBV5-1 to TRBJ2-5; unclear D gene. Deletions cut 1 base from V and 2 bases from J, with 3 bases between. The CDR3 consists of 12 residues. Per the germline V gene, CDR1 is SGHRS and CDR2 is YFSETQ. The CDR3 loop reads CASSLSQETQYF. For the CDR3, the DNA is TGCGCCAGCAGCTTGTCTCAAGAGACCCAGTACTTC.

The rearrangement uses TRBV29-1 and TRBJ1-2; 8 bases align to TRBD1. This CDR3 is built from 13 residues. The V and J ends lost 8 bases and 2 bases, in that order; junction bases with no gene match: 7. Germline loops: CDR1 SQVTM, CDR2 ANQGSEA. This CDR3 is CSTRTGLNYGYTF. DNA of the CDR3: TGCAGCACCAGGACAGGGCTGAACTATGGCTACACCTTC.

The rearrangement joins TRBV11-2 to TRBJ1-1; 7 positions agree with TRBD1. The ends lost 7 bases at V and 3 bases at J; junction bases unmatched: 11. Germline V gene data show CDR1 as SGHAT and CDR2 as FQNNGV. This CDR3 has 15 amino acids. The CDR3 spells CASILRRGPDTEAFF. In DNA form, the CDR3 reads TGTGCCAGCATCCTAAGGAGGGGGCCGGACACTGAAGCTTTCTTT.

This clone was detected once. The V gene is TRBV15, the J gene TRBJ1-4, with D perhaps matching TRBD1 (6 bases). Germline CDR1 LNHNV, CDR2 YYDKDF (reference sequence). The CDR3 runs 13 residues. Deletions cut 5 bases from V and 8 bases from J, with 12 bases between. The CDR3 DNA sequence: TGTGCCACCAGCCAGGGGTACAGGGAAAAACTGTTTTTT. As protein: CATSQGYREKLFF.

This chain uses TRBV6-5 with TRBJ2-5; 15 nucleotides match TRBD2. The V and J ends lost 6 bases and 7 bases, in that order; junction bases with no gene match: 6. CDR3 length equals 15 residues. The germline gives CDR1 MNHEY, CDR2 SVGAGI. The CDR3 bases are TGTGCCAGCAGCAGGACTAGCGGGGGGGCAGGGACCCAGTACTTC. Protein: CASSRTSGGAGTQYF.

CDR3 sequence (DNA): TGTGCCAGCAGCTCGATCCTTTCGAGCTCTGGAAACACCATATATTTT. Translation gives CASSSILSSSGNTIYF. J is TRBJ1-3 and V is TRBV5-6; D is unclear. Between the trimmed V and J ends, which lost 3 bases and 0 bases, there was a span of 13 bases. The CDR3 has 16 amino acids. Germline CDR1 reads SGHDT; CDR2 reads YYEEEE.

This clone was seen only once. The V call is TRBV18, the J call TRBJ2-1; 10 nucleotides match TRBD1. Per germline, CDR1 KGHSH and CDR2 LQKENI. The CDR3 is 15 amino acids. The V and J ends lost 6 bases and 6 bases, in that order; junction bases with no gene match: 8. This CDR3 reads CASSIGTGASNEQFF. The CDR3 DNA reads as TGTGCCAGCTCTATCGGGACAGGGGCAAGCAATGAGCAGTTCTTC.

In this sample, this clone turned up once. The rearrangement joins TRBV6-1 to TRBJ2-3; D remains unclear. CDR1 and CDR2 (germline): MNHNS, SASEGT. V was pared by 0 bases and J by 4 bases, with 14 bases between. CDR3 size: 16 residues. The CDR3, as DNA: TGTGCCAGCAGTGAAGCGTACCTTGCCGGTTCAGATACGCAGTATTTT. It is translated as CASSEAYLAGSDTQYF.

The chain combines TRBV19 with TRBJ1-1, with TRBD1 identical over 7 bases. Trimming cost V 5 bases and J 7 bases; bases outside gene matches: 7. Germline V gene data show CDR1 as LNHDA and CDR2 as SQIVND (reference sequence). The CDR3 contains 13 residues. CDR3 region: CASSVKTGHEAFF. The DNA for the CDR3 is TGTGCCAGTAGTGTAAAGACAGGGCATGAAGCTTTCTTT.